The 31 T cell receptor beta chains reported below all come from one sample, sequenced in a study of T cell responses to AZD1222 COVID-19 vaccine. Only in-frame clones appear in the TCRdb table, and some are missing; sequencing was by immunoSEQ multiplex PCR. The sample contains about 110,000 clones, 90% of which appear only once. Material: peripheral blood, obtained 28 days after the second AZD1222 dose. The receptors were sampled from an adult who received the AZD1222 COVID-19 vaccine.

The rearrangement joins TRBV12-3 or TRBV12-4 to TRBJ1-5, with a possible D match to TRBD1 (6 bases). With 6 bases removed from V and 7 bases from J, the gap between germline ends came to 10 bases. This CDR3 comprises 12 residues. For the CDR3, the DNA is TGTGCCAGCAGATATACAGGGCAGCCCCAGCATTTT. Its translation: CASRYTGQPQHF.

The rearrangement joins TRBV28 to TRBJ1-5, with D perhaps TRBD1 (6 bases). V dropped 4 bases and J dropped 6 bases, with 16 bases sitting between them. The CDR3 is 15 residues long. Germline V gene data show CDR1 as MDHEN and CDR2 as SYDVKM. The DNA of the CDR3 is TGTGCCAGCAGTTCCGGTGGGGAGGGGGGTCAGCCCCAGCATTTT. This translates into CASSSGGEGGQPQHF.

J is TRBJ2-7 and V is TRBV7-2; TRBD2 aligns across 8 bases. V dropped 5 bases and J dropped 2; count of bases not matched to a gene: 5. The CDR3 contains 14 residues. Germline lookup yields CDR1 SGHTA and CDR2 FQGNSA. The CDR3 loop reads CASSKAGAAYEQYF. CDR3 DNA: TGTGCCAGCAGCAAAGCGGGGGCCGCCTACGAGCAGTACTTC.

The rearrangement links TRBV5-4 to TRBJ1-2; 9 nucleotides align to TRBD1. This CDR3 has 14 amino acids. Unmatched junction bases numbered 2, after V lost 3 bases and J lost 2 bases. Germline-derived CDR1 and CDR2 are SGHNT and YYREEE (reference sequence). The CDR3 DNA is TGTGCCAGCAGCTACGGACAGGGGAACTATGGCTACACCTTC. This gives the protein CASSYGQGNYGYTF.

V usage is TRBV6-2 or TRBV6-3 and J usage is TRBJ2-7, with D uncertain. This CDR3 region has 15 residues. Trimming took 2 bases from V and 1 from J, leaving 12 bases between them. Germline CDR1 reads MNHEY; CDR2 reads SVGEGT. CDR3 nucleotide sequence: TGTGCCAGCAGTTACCCCAGAGTATCGTCCTACGAGCAGTACTTC. As protein: CASSYPRVSSYEQYF.

The chain combines TRBV19 with TRBJ1-3, with D uncertain. The CDR3 spans 11 residues. The germline V gene has CDR1 LNHDA and CDR2 SQIVND (reference sequence). V lost 7 bases and J lost 4, with 5 bases in between. This CDR3 reads CASILGNTIYF. The CDR3 DNA sequence: TGTGCCAGTATCCTAGGAAACACCATATATTTT. The whole variable domain, remainder taken from reference TRBV19 and TRBJ1-3, is DGGITQSPKYLFRKEGQNVTLSCEQNLNHDAMYWYRQDPGQGLRLIYYSQIVNDFQKGDIAEGYSVSREKKESFPLTVTSAQKNPTAFYLCASILGNTIYFGEGSWLTVV.

This clone has a single count. The V call is TRBV7-8, the J call TRBJ2-3, with a tentative D call TRBD2 (5 bases). CDR1 is SGHVS and CDR2 is FQNEAQ in the germline V gene. With 6 bases removed from V and 2 bases from J, the gap between germline ends came to 18 bases. This CDR3 has 16 residues. The CDR3 is CASREMRAPYTDTQYF. CDR3 in DNA: TGTGCCAGCAGGGAAATGCGGGCTCCATACACAGATACGCAGTATTTT. The whole variable domain, filled in from reference TRBV7-8 and TRBJ2-3, reads GAGVSQSPRYKVAKRGQDVALRCDPISGHVSLFWYQQALGQGPEFLTYFQNEAQLDKSGLPSDRFFAERPEGSVSTLKIQRTQQEDSAVYLCASREMRAPYTDTQYFGPGTRLTVL.

The gene calls are TRBV7-2 and TRBJ1-2; D gene ambiguous. Germline V gene lookup returns CDR1 SGHTA and CDR2 FQGNSA. The CDR3 has 13 residues. Trimming took off 2 bases at V and 8 bases at J, with 12 bases between the two ends. The CDR3 sequence: CASSLLRVYGYTF. The CDR3 coding sequence is TGTGCCAGCAGCTTACTAAGGGTTTACGGCTACACCTTC.

The genes are TRBV2 and TRBJ1-5, with TRBD1 matching 8 bases. V gave up 6 bases and J gave up 0 bases; unmatched junction bases: 16. The germline V gene encodes CDR1 SNHLY and CDR2 FYNNEI. The CDR3 totals 19 residues. CDR3: CASSNPGGTGVYSNQPQHF. CDR3 bases: TGTGCCAGCAGCAACCCCGGTGGGACAGGCGTCTATAGCAATCAGCCCCAGCATTTT.

The V gene is TRBV6-5, the J gene TRBJ1-5; D possibly corresponds to TRBD1 (6 bases). V gave up 6 bases and J gave up 7 bases, with 22 bases separating them. The CDR3 runs 16 residues. Germline V gene lookup returns CDR1 MNHEY and CDR2 SVGAGI. CDR3 amino acids: CASSYAGWGLGQPQHF. CDR3 sequence (DNA): TGTGCCAGCAGCTACGCCGGGTGGGGGCTAGGGCAGCCCCAGCATTTT.

The chain is built from TRBV7-2 and TRBJ1-5; D is undetermined. Germline V gene sequence: CDR1 SGHTA, CDR2 FQGNSA. Trimming pared 1 base from V and 0 bases from J, leaving 7 bases between. This CDR3 is built from 15 residues. CDR3 coding DNA: TGTGCCAGCAGCTTAGTGGGGTATAGCAATCAGCCCCAGCATTTT. The encoded protein is CASSLVGYSNQPQHF. Drawing the rest from reference TRBV7-2 and TRBJ1-5, the complete variable domain is GAGVSQSPSNKVTEKGKDVELRCDPISGHTALYWYRQSLGQGLEFLIYFQGNSAPDKSGLPSDRFSAERTGGSVSTLTIQRTQQEDSAVYLCASSLVGYSNQPQHFGDGTRLSIL.

The chain uses TRBV7-2 and TRBJ2-7; 10 bases agree with TRBD2. Germline V gene lookup returns CDR1 SGHTA and CDR2 FQGNSA. V shed 7 bases, J shed 4 bases, and the junction held 7 bases outside the gene matches. The CDR3 length is 14 residues. The CDR3 DNA sequence: TGTGCCAGCACCGAGCAGACTAGCGGGTACGAGCAGTACTTC. Amino acids: CASTEQTSGYEQYF. The complete variable domain, with remaining parts taken from reference TRBV7-2 and TRBJ2-7, reads GAGVSQSPSNKVTEKGKDVELRCDPISGHTALYWYRQSLGQGLEFLIYFQGNSAPDKSGLPSDRFSAERTGGSVSTLTIQRTQQEDSAVYLCASTEQTSGYEQYFGPGTRLTVT.

The chain uses TRBV6-5 and TRBJ1-3; D perhaps matches TRBD1 (6 bases). The CDR3 loop spans 15 amino acids. V was shortened by 5 bases and J by 2 bases, with 13 bases between the two germline ends. Germline V gene lookup returns CDR1 MNHEY and CDR2 SVGAGI. The DNA for the CDR3 is TGTGCCAGCAGTAAATCGTGGGACACTGGAAACACCATATATTTT. Residues: CASSKSWDTGNTIYF.

The CDR3 DNA follows: TGTGCCAGCAGCCAAGATACTCCTAGCGGGAGGGAGCAGTACTTC. Its translation: CASSQDTPSGREQYF. The V and J genes are TRBV3-1 (or the pseudogene TRBV3-2) and TRBJ2-7, with TRBD2 matching 11 bases. J was trimmed by 7 bases and V by 0 bases; bases with no gene match: 5. Germline CDR1 and CDR2: LGHDT and YNNKEL (reference sequence). The CDR3 sequence is 15 residues long.

The rearrangement links TRBV11-3 to TRBJ2-3; D is unclear. CDR1 is SGHNT, CDR2 YENEEA, per germline. The ends were cut back, 5 bases at V and 1 base at J, with 13 bases in the middle. The CDR3 has 15 amino acids. CDR3 sequence reads: CASSQWVGGTDTQYF. In nucleotides, the CDR3 is TGTGCCAGCAGCCAATGGGTTGGGGGCACAGATACGCAGTATTTT.

The rearrangement links TRBV10-3 to TRBJ2-2; 14 bases are a match to TRBD2. With 4 bases clipped from V and 1 base from J, the junction kept 2 bases outside the gene matches. This CDR3 is built from 17 residues. Per germline, CDR1 ENHRY and CDR2 SYGVKD. In DNA form, the CDR3 reads TGTGCCATCAGTGTAGGACTAGCGGGGGGGAACACCGGGGAGCTGTTTTTT. This encodes CAISVGLAGGNTGELFF.

This clone showed up just a few times. This chain connects TRBV25-1 to TRBJ1-1; D is perhaps TRBD1 (6 bases). The CDR3 loop spans 15 amino acids. The germline gives CDR1 MGHDK, CDR2 SYGVNS. V lost 3 bases to trimming and J lost 3 bases, with 14 bases between them. The CDR3 protein is CASSEAAAGDTEAFF. The CDR3 coding sequence is TGTGCCAGCAGTGAGGCAGCAGCAGGGGACACTGAAGCTTTCTTT.

A few counts support this clone. The chain combines TRBV6-2 or TRBV6-3 with TRBJ1-2; 8 nucleotides line up with TRBD1. The trim removed 2 bases at V and 6 bases at J, leaving 11 bases unmatched. There are 16 residues in the CDR3. CDR1 and CDR2 (germline): MNHEY, SVGEGT. CDR3 protein: CASSYVADRAVNGYTF. Written as DNA, the CDR3 is TGTGCCAGCAGTTACGTCGCGGACAGGGCCGTAAATGGCTACACCTTC.

The chain couples TRBV18 to TRBJ2-7; 11 bases match TRBD2. There are 16 residues in the CDR3. The trim removed 6 bases at V and 4 bases at J, leaving 11 bases unmatched. The germline V gene has CDR1 KGHSH and CDR2 LQKENI. The CDR3 here is CASSRRASGGFYEQYF. The CDR3 region has the DNA TGTGCCAGCTCCCGAAGGGCTAGCGGGGGGTTTTACGAGCAGTACTTC. The variable domain in full, completed from reference TRBV18 and TRBJ2-7, reads NAGVMQNPRHLVRRRGQEARLRCSPMKGHSHVYWYRQLPEEGLKFMVYLQKENIIDESGMPKERFSAEFPKEGPSILRIQQVVRGDSAAYFCASSRRASGGFYEQYFGPGTRLTVT.

The chain joins TRBV6-5 to TRBJ1-3; 7 bases are shared with TRBD1. After removal of 5 bases from V and 3 bases from J, the junction contained 7 bases not matched to a gene. Looked up from germline, CDR1 is MNHEY and CDR2 is SVGAGI. The length of the CDR3 is 15 residues. The CDR3: CASSQGVGIGNTIYF. The CDR3, as DNA: TGTGCCAGCAGTCAGGGGGTGGGAATTGGAAACACCATATATTTT.

The genes are TRBV11-2 and TRBJ1-1, with TRBD1 matching 9 bases. The germline CDR1 and CDR2 sequences are SGHAT and FQNNGV. This CDR3 has 14 amino acids. The V gene end was trimmed by 3 bases and the J gene end by 4 bases; junction bases not matched to a gene: 3. DNA for the CDR3: TGTGCCAGCAGCTTCGGGACAGGGAGCACTGAAGCTTTCTTT. This codes for CASSFGTGSTEAFF.

The chain links TRBV27 to TRBJ2-3, with D possibly being TRBD2 (6 bases). Trimming stripped 6 bases from V and 7 bases from J, with 14 bases between. Germline lookup yields CDR1 MNHEY and CDR2 SMNVEV (reference sequence). The CDR3 totals 13 residues. The chain's CDR3 is CASSPRAGYTQYF. CDR3 nucleotides: TGTGCCAGCAGCCCCAGGGCGGGATATACGCAGTATTTT.

The J gene is TRBJ1-4, the V gene TRBV7-2; 11 bases match TRBD1. The V and J ends lost 5 bases and 5 bases, in that order; junction bases with no gene match: 7. The CDR3 contains 16 residues. Germline CDR1 and CDR2: SGHTA and FQGNSA. The chain's CDR3 is CASSLRGTGGNEKLFF. The CDR3 DNA follows: TGTGCCAGCAGCCTAAGGGGGACAGGGGGAAATGAAAAACTGTTTTTT.

The V gene is TRBV5-6, the J gene TRBJ1-4; D not certain. Germline loops: CDR1 SGHDT, CDR2 YYEEEE. This CDR3 has 15 amino acids. The V and J ends lost 2 bases and 7 bases respectively, with 15 bases between them. The CDR3 is CASSFRRRWPEKLFF. The CDR3 DNA is TGTGCCAGCAGCTTCCGGAGGAGGTGGCCTGAAAAACTGTTTTTT.

This chain connects TRBV2 to TRBJ2-5, with D perhaps assigned TRBD1 or TRBD2 (6 bases each). V was cut by 8 bases and J by 4 bases, with 20 bases left in between. Germline assignment: CDR1 SNHLY and CDR2 FYNNEI. The CDR3 has 15 amino acids. The CDR3, as DNA: TGTGCCAGCGGGGGGCGGGCAACAGTAAGAGAGACCCAGTACTTC. It codes for CASGGRATVRETQYF.

The rearrangement joins TRBV25-1 to TRBJ2-7; 9 bases fit TRBD1. Germline V CDR1 and CDR2: MGHDK, SYGVNS. The CDR3 has 12 residues. The V gene end was trimmed by 4 bases and the J gene end by 5 bases; junction bases not matched to a gene: 0. The CDR3 region is CASSGQGDEQYF. CDR3 sequence (DNA): TGTGCCAGCAGTGGACAGGGGGACGAGCAGTACTTC.

The chain links TRBV14 to TRBJ1-1, with a possible D match to TRBD1 (6 bases). CDR1 SGHDN and CDR2 FVKESK come from the germline V gene. The V and J ends lost 4 bases and 7 bases respectively, with 13 bases between them. CDR3 length: 13 amino acids. The CDR3, as DNA: TGTGCCAGCAGCCCAGAAAGGACAGTTGAAGCTTTCTTT. Protein sequence: CASSPERTVEAFF.

The rearrangement links TRBV10-3 to TRBJ1-4; TRBD1 aligns across 7 bases. Unmatched junction bases numbered 11, after V lost 3 bases and J lost 7 bases. The germline gives CDR1 ENHRY, CDR2 SYGVKD. This CDR3 is built from 16 residues. CDR3 sequence (DNA): TGTGCCATCAGTGAAGGACAGGCGAACAGAGGTGAAAAACTGTTTTTT. Its translation is CAISEGQANRGEKLFF.

This rearrangement joins TRBV24-1 to TRBJ2-7; TRBD1 agrees at 10 bases. Germline V CDR1 and CDR2: KGHDR, SFDVKD. The CDR3 is 16 amino acids. The ends lost 5 bases at V and 5 bases at J; junction bases unmatched: 11. The CDR3 sequence: CATSAADGTGDNEQYF. In DNA, the CDR3 is TGTGCCACCAGTGCCGCCGACGGGACAGGGGACAACGAGCAGTACTTC.

The chain has TRBV7-8 and TRBJ2-7; 8 nucleotides align to TRBD2. The germline V gene encodes CDR1 SGHVS and CDR2 FQNEAQ. The CDR3 is 14 amino acids. Trimming removed 5 bases from V and 7 bases from J; junction bases left unmatched: 10. The CDR3 spells CASSHQTGGREQYF. CDR3 sequence (DNA): TGTGCCAGCAGCCATCAGACGGGGGGGCGTGAGCAGTACTTC.

The CDR3 loop reads CASSFSTENYEQYF. The CDR3 DNA reads TGCGCCAGCAGCTTTAGTACCGAGAACTACGAGCAGTACTTC. The V gene is TRBV5-1, the J gene TRBJ2-7; D ambiguous. Trimming removed 2 bases at V and 3 bases at J, with 12 bases between. Looked up from germline, CDR1 is SGHRS and CDR2 is YFSETQ. This CDR3 has 14 amino acids.